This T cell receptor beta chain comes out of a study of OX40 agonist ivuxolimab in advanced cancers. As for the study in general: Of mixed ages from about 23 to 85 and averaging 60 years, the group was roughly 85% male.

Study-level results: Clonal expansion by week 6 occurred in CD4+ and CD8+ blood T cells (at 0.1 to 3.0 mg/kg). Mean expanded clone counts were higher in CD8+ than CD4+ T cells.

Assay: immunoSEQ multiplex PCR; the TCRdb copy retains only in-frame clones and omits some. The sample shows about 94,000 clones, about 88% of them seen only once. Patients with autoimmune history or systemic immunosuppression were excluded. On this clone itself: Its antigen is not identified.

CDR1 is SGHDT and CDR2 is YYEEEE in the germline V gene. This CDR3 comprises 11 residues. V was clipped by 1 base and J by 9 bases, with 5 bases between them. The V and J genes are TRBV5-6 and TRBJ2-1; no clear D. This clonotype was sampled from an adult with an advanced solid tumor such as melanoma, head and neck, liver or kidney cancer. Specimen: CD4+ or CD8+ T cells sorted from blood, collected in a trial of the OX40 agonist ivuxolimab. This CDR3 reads CASSLLSEQFF. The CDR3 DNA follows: TGTGCCAGCAGCTTGCTTAGTGAGCAGTTCTTC.